This entry is about one T cell receptor beta chain. The antigen remains undetermined. Then a second PCR, running about 6 to 12 cycles, was carried out with a sample-barcoded 5' primer and a J-beta primer mix. TCRdb redid the calling of the 5' RACE reads with MiXCR, one entry per CDR3 protein. In the table there are 700,000 to 900,000 distinct CDR3 sequences, around 24% of which are singletons. This sample is part of a study of blood T cells in healthy people across ages. Whole-study results and caveats: TCR beta diversity, measured per million T cells, fell in a roughly linear way with age.

V gave up 2 bases and J gave up 8 bases, with 6 bases separating them. This CDR3 spans 11 amino acids. Germline V gene data show CDR1 as MNHEY and CDR2 as SVGEGT. This same sample was also taken into another study, of T cells of mothers and their children.

The sequenced material came from blood. V gene TRBV6-2 or TRBV6-3 combines with J gene TRBJ1-2; D uncertain. The TCR originated in a boy aged 10-17 years in good health. The CDR3 bases are TGTGCCAGCAGTTACGACCGGGGCTACACCTTC. Protein sequence: CASSYDRGYTF.